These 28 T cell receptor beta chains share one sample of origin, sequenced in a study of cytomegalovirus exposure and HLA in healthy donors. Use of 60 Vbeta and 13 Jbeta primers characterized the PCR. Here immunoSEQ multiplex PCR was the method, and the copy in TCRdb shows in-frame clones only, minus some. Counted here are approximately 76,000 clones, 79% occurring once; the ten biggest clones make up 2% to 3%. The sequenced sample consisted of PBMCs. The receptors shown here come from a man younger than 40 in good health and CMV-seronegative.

The chain's CDR3 is CAISEIGDYTDTQYF. The CDR3 region has the DNA TGTGCCATCAGTGAGATCGGGGATTACACAGATACGCAGTATTTT. V is TRBV10-3 and J is TRBJ2-3; weak D call: TRBD2 (5 bases). The germline CDR1 and CDR2 sequences are ENHRY and SYGVKD. V was shortened by 2 bases and J by 2 bases, with 11 bases between the two germline ends. The CDR3 contains 15 residues.

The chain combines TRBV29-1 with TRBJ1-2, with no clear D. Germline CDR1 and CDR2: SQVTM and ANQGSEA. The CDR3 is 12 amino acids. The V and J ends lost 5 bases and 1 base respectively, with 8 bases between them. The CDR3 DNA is TGCAGCGTTTCCGAGGATAACTATGGCTACACCTTC. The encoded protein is CSVSEDNYGYTF.

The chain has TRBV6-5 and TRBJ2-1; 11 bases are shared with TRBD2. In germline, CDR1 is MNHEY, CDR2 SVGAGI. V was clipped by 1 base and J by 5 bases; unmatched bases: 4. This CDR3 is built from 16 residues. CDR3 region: CASSYLAGGINNEQFF. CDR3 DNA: TGTGCCAGCAGTTACTTAGCGGGGGGGATAAACAATGAGCAGTTCTTC.

Here the CDR3 DNA reads TGTGCCAGCAGCCCTCCGGGGGATAGCAATCAGCCCCAGCATTTT. This codes for CASSPPGDSNQPQHF. The rearrangement uses TRBV7-9 and TRBJ1-5; tentatively, D is TRBD1 (5 bases). The germline V and J ends were trimmed by 5 bases and 0 bases, with 11 bases remaining between them. Germline lookup yields CDR1 SEHNR and CDR2 FQNEAQ (reference sequence). This CDR3 region has 15 residues.

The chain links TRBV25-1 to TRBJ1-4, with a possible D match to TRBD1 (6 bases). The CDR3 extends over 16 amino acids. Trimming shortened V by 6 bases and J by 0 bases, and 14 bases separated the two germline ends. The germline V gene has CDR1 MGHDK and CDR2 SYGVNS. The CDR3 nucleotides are TGTGCCAGCAGCAACAGACAGGAAACAACTAATGAAAAACTGTTTTTT. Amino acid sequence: CASSNRQETTNEKLFF.

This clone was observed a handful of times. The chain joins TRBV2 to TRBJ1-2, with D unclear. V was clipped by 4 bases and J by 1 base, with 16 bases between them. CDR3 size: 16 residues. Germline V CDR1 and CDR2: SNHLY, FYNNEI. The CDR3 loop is CASSAMRSAINYGYTF. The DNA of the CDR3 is TGTGCCAGCAGTGCCATGCGCAGCGCTATTAACTATGGCTACACCTTC.

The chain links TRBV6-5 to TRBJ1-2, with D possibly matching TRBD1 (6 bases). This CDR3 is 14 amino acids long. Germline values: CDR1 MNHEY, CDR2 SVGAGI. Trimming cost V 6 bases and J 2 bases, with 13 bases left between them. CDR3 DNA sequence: TGTGCCAGCAGCTATGGACAGATGAACTATGGCTACACCTTC. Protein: CASSYGQMNYGYTF.

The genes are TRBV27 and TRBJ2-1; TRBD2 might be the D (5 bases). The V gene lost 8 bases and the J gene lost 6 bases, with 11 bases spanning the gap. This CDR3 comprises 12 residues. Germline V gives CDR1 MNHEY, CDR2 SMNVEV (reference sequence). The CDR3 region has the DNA TGTGCCAGCCTCGGACTTGGCAATGAGCAGTTCTTC. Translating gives CASLGLGNEQFF.

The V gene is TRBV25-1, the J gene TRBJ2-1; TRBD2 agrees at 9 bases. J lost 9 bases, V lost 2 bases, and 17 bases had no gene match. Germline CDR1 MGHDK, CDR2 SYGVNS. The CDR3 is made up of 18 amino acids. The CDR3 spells CASSERDRIAGGGGEQFF. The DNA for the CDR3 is TGTGCCAGCAGTGAACGGGACCGTATTGCGGGAGGGGGGGGTGAGCAGTTCTTC.

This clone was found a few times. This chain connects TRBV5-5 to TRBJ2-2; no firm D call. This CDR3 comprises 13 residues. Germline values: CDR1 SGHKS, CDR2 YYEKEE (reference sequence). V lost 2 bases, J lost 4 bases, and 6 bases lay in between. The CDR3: CASSFSFTGELFF. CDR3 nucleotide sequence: TGTGCCAGCAGCTTCTCGTTCACCGGGGAGCTGTTTTTT.

Here the CDR3 DNA reads TGTGCCAGCAGCTTACCAGACTACGAGCAGTACTTC. This gives the protein CASSLPDYEQYF. The chain links TRBV11-2 to TRBJ2-7, with D unclear. V was cut by 2 bases and J by 3 bases, with 5 bases left in between. Germline loops: CDR1 SGHAT, CDR2 FQNNGV. There are 12 residues in the CDR3.

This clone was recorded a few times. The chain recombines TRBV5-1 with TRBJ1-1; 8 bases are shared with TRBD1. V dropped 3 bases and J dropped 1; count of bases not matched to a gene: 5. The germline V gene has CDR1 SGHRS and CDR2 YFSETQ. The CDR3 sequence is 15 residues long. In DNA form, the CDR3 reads TGCGCCAGCAGCTCGCAGGGGGCGAAGAACACTGAAGCTTTCTTT. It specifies CASSSQGAKNTEAFF.

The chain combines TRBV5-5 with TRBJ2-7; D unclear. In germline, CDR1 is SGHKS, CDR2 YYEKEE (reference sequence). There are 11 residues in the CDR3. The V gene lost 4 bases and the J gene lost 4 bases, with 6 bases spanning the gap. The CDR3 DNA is TGTGCCAGCAGCCTAGTATACGAGCAGTACTTC. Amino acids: CASSLVYEQYF.

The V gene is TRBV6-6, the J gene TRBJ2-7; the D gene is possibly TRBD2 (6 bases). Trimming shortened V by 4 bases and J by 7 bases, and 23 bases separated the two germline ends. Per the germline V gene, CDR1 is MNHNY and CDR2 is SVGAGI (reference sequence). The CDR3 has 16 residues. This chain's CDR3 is CASSFPPGGTVGEQYF. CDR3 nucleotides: TGTGCCAGCAGTTTCCCCCCTGGGGGGACTGTGGGGGAGCAGTACTTC.

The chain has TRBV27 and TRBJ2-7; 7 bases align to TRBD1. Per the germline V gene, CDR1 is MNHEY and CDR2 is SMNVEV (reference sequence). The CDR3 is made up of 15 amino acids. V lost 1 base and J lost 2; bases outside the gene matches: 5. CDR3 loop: CASSLYPQGAYEQYF. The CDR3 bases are TGTGCCAGCAGTTTATACCCCCAGGGGGCCTACGAGCAGTACTTC.

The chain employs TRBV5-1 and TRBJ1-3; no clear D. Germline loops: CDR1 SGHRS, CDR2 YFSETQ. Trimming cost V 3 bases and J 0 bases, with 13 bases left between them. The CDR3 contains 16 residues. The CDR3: CASSYESAGSGNTIYF. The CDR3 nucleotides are TGCGCCAGCAGCTATGAATCAGCAGGCTCTGGAAACACCATATATTTT.

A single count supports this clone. The CDR3: CASSLGRERPQFF. CDR3 DNA sequence: TGTGCCAGCAGCTTAGGAAGAGAGCGGCCGCAGTTCTTC. The chain has TRBV11-3 and TRBJ2-1; D is perhaps TRBD2 (5 bases). Germline lookup yields CDR1 SGHNT and CDR2 YENEEA. V was cut by 1 base and J by 12 bases, with 13 bases left in between. The CDR3 totals 13 residues.

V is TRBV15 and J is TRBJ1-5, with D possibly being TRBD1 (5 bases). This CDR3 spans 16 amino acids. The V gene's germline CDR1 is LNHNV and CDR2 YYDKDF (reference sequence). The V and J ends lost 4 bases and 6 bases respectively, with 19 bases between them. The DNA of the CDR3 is TGTGCCACCAGCACTAACGTGGGGGGTAGGAGTCAGCCCCAGCATTTT. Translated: CATSTNVGGRSQPQHF.

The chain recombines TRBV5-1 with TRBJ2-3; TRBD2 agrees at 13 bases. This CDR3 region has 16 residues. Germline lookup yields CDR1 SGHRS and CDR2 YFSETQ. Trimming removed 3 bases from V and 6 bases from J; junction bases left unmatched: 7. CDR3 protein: CASSSRTSGSLDTQYF. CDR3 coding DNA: TGCGCCAGCAGCTCACGGACTAGCGGGAGCTTGGATACGCAGTATTTT.

CDR3 loop: CASSLEASGAPGELFF. In DNA, the CDR3 is TGTGCCAGCAGCTTAGAGGCTAGCGGGGCTCCCGGGGAGCTGTTTTTT. The rearrangement uses TRBV7-2 and TRBJ2-2, with 9 bases aligning to TRBD2. The CDR3 covers 16 residues. V lost 1 base to trimming and J lost 6 bases; unmatched junction nucleotides: 6. The germline V gene has CDR1 SGHTA and CDR2 FQGNSA.

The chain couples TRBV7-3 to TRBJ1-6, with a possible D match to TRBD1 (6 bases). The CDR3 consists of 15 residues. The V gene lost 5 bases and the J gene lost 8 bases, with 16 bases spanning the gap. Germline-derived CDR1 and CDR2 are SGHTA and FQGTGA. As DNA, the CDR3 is TGTGCCAGCAGCCCCTCCGGACAGTTCTATTCACCCCTCCACTTT. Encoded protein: CASSPSGQFYSPLHF.

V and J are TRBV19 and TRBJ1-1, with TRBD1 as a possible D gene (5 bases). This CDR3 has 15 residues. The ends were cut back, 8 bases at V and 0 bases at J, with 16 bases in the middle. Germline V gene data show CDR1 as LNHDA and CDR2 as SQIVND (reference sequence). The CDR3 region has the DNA TGTGCCAGTCGGTATCAGGGTGGGATGAACACTGAAGCTTTCTTT. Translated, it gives CASRYQGGMNTEAFF. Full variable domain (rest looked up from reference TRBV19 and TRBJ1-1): DGGITQSPKYLFRKEGQNVTLSCEQNLNHDAMYWYRQDPGQGLRLIYYSQIVNDFQKGDIAEGYSVSREKKESFPLTVTSAQKNPTAFYLCASRYQGGMNTEAFFGQGTRLTVV.

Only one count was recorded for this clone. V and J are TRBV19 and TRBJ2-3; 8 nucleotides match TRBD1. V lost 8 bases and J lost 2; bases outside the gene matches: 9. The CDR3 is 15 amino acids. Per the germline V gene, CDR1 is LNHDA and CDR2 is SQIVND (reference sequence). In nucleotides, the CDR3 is TGTGCCAGTCGGCCAGGGGGCTTCTACACAGATACGCAGTATTTT. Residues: CASRPGGFYTDTQYF.

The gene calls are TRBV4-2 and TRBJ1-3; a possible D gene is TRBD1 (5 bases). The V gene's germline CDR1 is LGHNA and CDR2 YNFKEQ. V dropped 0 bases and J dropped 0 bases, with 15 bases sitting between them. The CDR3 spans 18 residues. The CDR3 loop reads CASSQEGFDSVSGNTIYF. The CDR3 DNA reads TGTGCCAGCAGCCAAGAAGGATTCGACAGCGTCTCTGGAAACACCATATATTTT.

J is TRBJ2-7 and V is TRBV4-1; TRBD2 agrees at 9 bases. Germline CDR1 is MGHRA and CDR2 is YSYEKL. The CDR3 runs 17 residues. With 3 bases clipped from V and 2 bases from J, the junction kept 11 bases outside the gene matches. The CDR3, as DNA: TGCGCCAGCAGCCATACACTCAAGGGACTAGCCACCTACGAGCAGTACTTC. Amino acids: CASSHTLKGLATYEQYF.

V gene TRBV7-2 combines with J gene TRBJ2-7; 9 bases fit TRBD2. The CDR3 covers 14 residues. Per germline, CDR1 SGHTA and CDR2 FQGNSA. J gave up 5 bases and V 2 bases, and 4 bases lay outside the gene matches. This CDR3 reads CASSLLAGTNEQYF. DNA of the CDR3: TGTGCCAGCAGCTTACTAGCGGGAACAAACGAGCAGTACTTC.

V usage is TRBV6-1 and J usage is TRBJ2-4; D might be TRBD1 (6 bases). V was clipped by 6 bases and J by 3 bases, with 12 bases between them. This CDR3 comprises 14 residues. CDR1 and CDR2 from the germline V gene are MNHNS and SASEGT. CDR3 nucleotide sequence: TGTGCCAGCAGGGAGAGGGACAACAAAAACATTCAGTACTTC. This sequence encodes CASRERDNKNIQYF.

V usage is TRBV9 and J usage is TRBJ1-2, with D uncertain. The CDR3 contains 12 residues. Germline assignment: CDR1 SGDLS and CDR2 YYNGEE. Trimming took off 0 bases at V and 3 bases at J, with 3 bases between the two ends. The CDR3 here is CASSVGDYGYTF. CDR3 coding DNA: TGTGCCAGCAGCGTAGGAGACTATGGCTACACCTTC.